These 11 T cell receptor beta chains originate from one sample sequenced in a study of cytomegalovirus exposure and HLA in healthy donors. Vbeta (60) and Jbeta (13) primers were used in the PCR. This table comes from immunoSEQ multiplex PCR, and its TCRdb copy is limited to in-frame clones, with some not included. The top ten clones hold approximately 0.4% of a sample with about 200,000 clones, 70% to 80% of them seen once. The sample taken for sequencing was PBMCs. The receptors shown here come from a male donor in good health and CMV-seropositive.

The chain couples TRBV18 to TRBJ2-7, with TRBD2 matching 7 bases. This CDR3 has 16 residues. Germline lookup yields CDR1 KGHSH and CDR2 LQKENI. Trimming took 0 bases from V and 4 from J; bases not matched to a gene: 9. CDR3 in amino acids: CASSPPEGGPYYEQYF. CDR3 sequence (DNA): TGTGCCAGCTCACCACCGGAGGGAGGGCCTTATTACGAGCAGTACTTC.

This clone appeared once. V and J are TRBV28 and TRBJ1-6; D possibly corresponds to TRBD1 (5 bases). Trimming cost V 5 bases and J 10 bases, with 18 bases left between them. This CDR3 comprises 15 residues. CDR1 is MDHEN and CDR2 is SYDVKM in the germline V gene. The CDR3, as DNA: TGTGCCAGCAGTCAGAGATCGGGTCGGGGGTCACCCCTCCACTTT. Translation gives CASSQRSGRGSPLHF.

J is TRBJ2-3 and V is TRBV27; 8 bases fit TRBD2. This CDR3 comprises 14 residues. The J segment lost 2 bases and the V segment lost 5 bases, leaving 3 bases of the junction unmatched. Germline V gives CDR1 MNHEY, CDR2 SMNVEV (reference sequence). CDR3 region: CASSRGGYTDTQYF. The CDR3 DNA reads TGTGCCAGCAGTCGCGGGGGGTACACAGATACGCAGTATTTT.

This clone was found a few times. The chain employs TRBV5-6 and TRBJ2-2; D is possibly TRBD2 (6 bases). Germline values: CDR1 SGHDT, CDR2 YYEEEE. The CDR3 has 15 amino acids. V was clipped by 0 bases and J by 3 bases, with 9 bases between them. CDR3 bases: TGTGCCAGCAGCTTGGTTCGGGAGCACACCGGGGAGCTGTTTTTT. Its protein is CASSLVREHTGELFF. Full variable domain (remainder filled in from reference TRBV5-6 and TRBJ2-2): DAGVTQSPTHLIKTRGQQVTLRCSPKSGHDTVSWYQQALGQGPQFIFQYYEEEERQRGNFPDRFSGHQFPNYSSELNVNALLLGDSALYLCASSLVREHTGELFFGEGSRLTVL.

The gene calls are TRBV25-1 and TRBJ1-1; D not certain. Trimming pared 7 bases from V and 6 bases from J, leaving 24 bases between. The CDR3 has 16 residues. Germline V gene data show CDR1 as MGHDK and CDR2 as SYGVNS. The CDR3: CASTDHRRGHGAEAFF. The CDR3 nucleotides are TGTGCCAGCACCGACCACCGGCGGGGTCATGGGGCTGAAGCTTTCTTT.

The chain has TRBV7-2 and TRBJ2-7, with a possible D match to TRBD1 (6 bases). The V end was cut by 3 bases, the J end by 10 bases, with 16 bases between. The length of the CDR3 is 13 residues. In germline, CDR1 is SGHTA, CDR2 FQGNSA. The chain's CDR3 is CASSFPAGAPQYF. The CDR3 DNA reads TGTGCCAGCAGCTTCCCAGCAGGGGCCCCCCAGTACTTC.

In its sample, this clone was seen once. The CDR3 spells CASSPGTSGETQYF. The CDR3 DNA follows: TGTGCCAGCAGCCCCGGGACTAGCGGGGAGACCCAGTACTTC. The chain links TRBV2 to TRBJ2-5; 12 bases line up with TRBD2. The CDR3 has 14 residues. Trimming cost V 6 bases and J 5 bases; bases outside gene matches: 4. The germline CDR1 and CDR2 sequences are SNHLY and FYNNEI.

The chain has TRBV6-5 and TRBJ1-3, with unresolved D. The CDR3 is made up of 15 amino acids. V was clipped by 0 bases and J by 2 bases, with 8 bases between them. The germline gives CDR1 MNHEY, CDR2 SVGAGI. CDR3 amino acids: CASSYSRFAGNTIYF. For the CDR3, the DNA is TGTGCCAGCAGTTACTCGAGGTTTGCTGGAAACACCATATATTTT.

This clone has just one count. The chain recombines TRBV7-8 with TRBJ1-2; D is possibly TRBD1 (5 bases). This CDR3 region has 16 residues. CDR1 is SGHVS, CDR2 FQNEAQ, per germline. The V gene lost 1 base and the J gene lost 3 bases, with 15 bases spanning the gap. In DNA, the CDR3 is TGTGCCAGCAGCTTAGTGGCGCAGGGTGGGGACTATGGCTACACCTTC. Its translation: CASSLVAQGGDYGYTF. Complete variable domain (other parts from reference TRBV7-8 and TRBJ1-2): GAGVSQSPRYKVAKRGQDVALRCDPISGHVSLFWYQQALGQGPEFLTYFQNEAQLDKSGLPSDRFFAERPEGSVSTLKIQRTQQEDSAVYLCASSLVAQGGDYGYTFGSGTRLTVV.

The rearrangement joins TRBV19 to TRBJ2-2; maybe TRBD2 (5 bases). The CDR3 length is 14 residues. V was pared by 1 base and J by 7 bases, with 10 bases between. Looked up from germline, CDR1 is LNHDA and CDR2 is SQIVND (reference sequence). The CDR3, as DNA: TGTGCCAGTAGTATAGGCGAGGGTCTCGGGGAGCTGTTTTTT. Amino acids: CASSIGEGLGELFF. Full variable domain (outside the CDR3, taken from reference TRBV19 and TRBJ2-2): DGGITQSPKYLFRKEGQNVTLSCEQNLNHDAMYWYRQDPGQGLRLIYYSQIVNDFQKGDIAEGYSVSREKKESFPLTVTSAQKNPTAFYLCASSIGEGLGELFFGEGSRLTVL.

CDR3 in DNA: TGTGCCACCAGCAGGAAGCTAGCAAACACCGGGGAGCTGTTTTTT. Translated, it gives CATSRKLANTGELFF. The chain couples TRBV15 to TRBJ2-2; perhaps TRBD2 as D (5 bases). CDR1 LNHNV and CDR2 YYDKDF come from the germline V gene (reference sequence). V was shortened by 3 bases and J by 2 bases, with 10 bases between the two germline ends. CDR3 length: 15 amino acids.